This TCR beta chain was sequenced during a study of blood T cell repertoires in COVID-19 (dated by TCRdb to the early 2020s). Turning to the overall study: Collaborator samples came from the United States, Italy and Spain and covered acute and convalescent phases of COVID-19. The material from the prospective study consisted of cDNA or gDNA derived from T cells, B-cell-depleted T cells, or PBMCs. Deeply sampled blood TCRbeta repertoires from subjects exposed to, actively infected with, or recovered from COVID-19 were included in the dataset. The repertoires were released in a freely available public database meant as a resource for research on the immune response to SARS-CoV-2. The samples were drawn from the first 160 participants of the ongoing ImmuneRACE study and from some 1,300 subjects provided by 6 global collaborators. The sample metadata nearly always contained a de-identified subject ID, COVID-19 status, age in years and sex. Where available, HLA class I and class II types were taken from metadata supplied by the sample provider and were not determined by assay-based typing.

Points the paper makes about the study in general: Clinical and demographic metadata were provided uncurated, with the amount varying by source and participant.

TCRbeta CDR3 regions were amplified from genomic DNA by means of the immunoSEQ Assay, a bias-controlled multiplex PCR. The study's processing was this. Within the assay, amplification of reference gene primers was used to estimate how many nucleated cells each sample contained. To quantify the absolute abundance of each unique TCRbeta CDR3 rearrangement, sequence reads were collapsed and filtered. Productive Simpson clonality was computed per sample as the square root of Simpson's diversity index over productive rearrangements. As stored in TCRdb, this immuneACCESS dataset retains in-frame rearrangements with V and J assigned. A fraction of the clones does not appear; measured against another copy, unresolved V genes explain less than half of the discrepancy, and the remainder lacks a known reason. That table gives V, J and clone size, and the DNA gave D and trimming. For this sample there are about 43,000 clones; 87% appear just once. The top ten constitute 8% to 10% of the sample.

Whole blood was collected in K2EDTA tubes by collaborating institutions according to the institutions' own protocols. For TCRbeta analysis, collaborators shipped samples as frozen whole blood, isolated PBMCs, or DNA extracted from either of those sample types. From a lookup of the germline V gene, CDR1 and CDR2 are LGHNT and FRNRAP. The cysteine opens and the phenylalanine closes a CDR3 of 16 amino acids. Only CDR3 DNA is held: 48 bases, read in frame from base 1. Cut back by 1 base and 6 bases, the V and J ends lie 16 bases apart. Only one count was recorded for this clone. Its antigen remains undetermined. It has no much larger one-base neighbor in the sample; base qualities were not kept.

This receptor was obtained from a woman of 80 years or more with active COVID-19. The sequence is built from TRBV12-5 and TRBJ2-1; a weak D assignment points to TRBD1 (7 bases agree). Sequencing was carried out using peripheral blood. The DNA sequence follows: TGTGCTAGTGGTTTGGCCCAGGGGGGCCCTGGCAATGAGCAGTTCTTC. Its amino acids are CASGLAQGGPGNEQFF.